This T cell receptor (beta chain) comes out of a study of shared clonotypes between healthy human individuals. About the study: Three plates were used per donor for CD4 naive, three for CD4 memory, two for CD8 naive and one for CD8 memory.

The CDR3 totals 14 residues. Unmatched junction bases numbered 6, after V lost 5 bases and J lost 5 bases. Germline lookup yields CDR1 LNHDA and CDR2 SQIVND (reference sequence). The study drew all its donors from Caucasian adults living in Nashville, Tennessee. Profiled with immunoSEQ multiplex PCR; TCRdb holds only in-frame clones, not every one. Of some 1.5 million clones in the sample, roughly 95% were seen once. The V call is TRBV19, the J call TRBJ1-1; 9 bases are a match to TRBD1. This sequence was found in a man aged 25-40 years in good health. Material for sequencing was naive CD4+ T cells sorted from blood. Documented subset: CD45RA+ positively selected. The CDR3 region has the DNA TGTGCCAGTAGTGGCTCGACAGGGGGGACTGAAGCTTTCTTT. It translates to CASSGSTGGTEAFF.